The next 6 T cell receptor beta chains were all read from a single sample in a study of naive and memory T cell subsets. Whole blood, over 2 ml, came from adult healthy volunteers. Reverse transcription of blood and skin TCR RNA was primed at alpha and beta constant regions. TCRdb analysed the 5' RACE reads with MiXCR anew, one entry per CDR3 protein. The data contain under 25,000 distinct CDR3 sequences, about 4.4% of them seen just once; the ten biggest clones take up over 7.5%. The receptors derive from a male donor in good health.

The sample holds many counts of this clonotype. This chain connects TRBV5-1 to TRBJ2-3, with TRBD2 matching over 8 bases. With V trimmed by 1 base and J by 4 bases, 5 bases remained unmatched. The germline V gene encodes CDR1 SGHRS and CDR2 YFSETQ. This CDR3 has 15 residues. The DNA of the CDR3 is TGCGCCAGCAGCTTGCCCTCTAGCGGGTCAGATACGCAGTATTTT. Translation gives CASSLPSSGSDTQYF.

This clonotype was recorded at least ten times. J is TRBJ2-7 and V is TRBV20-1; 10 bases are shared with TRBD2. Germline V gene lookup returns CDR1 DFQATT and CDR2 SNEGSKA (reference sequence). The trim removed 0 bases at V and 0 bases at J, leaving 8 bases unmatched. The CDR3 covers 17 residues. The CDR3 loop reads CSARDTLAGSLSYEQYF. CDR3 nucleotide sequence: TGCAGTGCTAGAGATACACTAGCGGGGTCCCTCTCCTACGAGCAGTACTTC.

This clonotype was observed at least ten times. The chain couples TRBV29-1 to TRBJ2-1; TRBD2 matches 9 bases. The CDR3 has 13 amino acids. Germline V gene data show CDR1 as SQVTM and CDR2 as ANQGSEA. J was trimmed by 6 bases and V by 3 bases; bases with no gene match: 3. The CDR3 sequence: CSVDLRGGNEQFF. The CDR3 nucleotides are TGCAGCGTTGATTTGCGGGGGGGCAATGAGCAGTTCTTC.

The table lists this clonotype with many counts. The chain has TRBV4-1 and TRBJ2-3; 9 bases align to TRBD2. Germline assignment: CDR1 MGHRA and CDR2 YSYEKL. The CDR3 is made up of 18 amino acids. V shed 1 base, J shed 0 bases, and the junction held 8 bases outside the gene matches. In nucleotides, the CDR3 is TGCGCCAGCAGCCAAGTACCGGGACTAGCAGTTAGCACAGATACGCAGTATTTT. Its translation: CASSQVPGLAVSTDTQYF.

In this sample, this clonotype is medium-sized. The chain joins TRBV7-2 to TRBJ1-2; tentatively, D is TRBD1 (5 bases). The CDR3 consists of 13 residues. The germline V gene has CDR1 SGHTA and CDR2 FQGNSA. The V end was cut by 5 bases, the J end by 4 bases, with 11 bases between. As DNA, the CDR3 is TGTGCCAGCAGCCCGGCCCAGGGCTATGGCTACACCTTC. Amino acid sequence: CASSPAQGYGYTF.

This clonotype was seen many times. The V and J genes are TRBV3-1 and TRBJ2-1; 10 bases agree with TRBD1. Germline-derived CDR1 and CDR2 are LGHDT and YNNKEL (reference sequence). Losses at the gene ends were 2 bases for V and 6 bases for J; bases not matched to a gene: 4. CDR3 size: 15 residues. CDR3 region: CASSQPWTGGNEQFF. The CDR3 nucleotides read TGTGCCAGCAGCCAACCTTGGACAGGGGGCAATGAGCAGTTCTTC.